This T cell receptor (beta chain) was sequenced in a study of PD-1 blockade in classical Hodgkin lymphoma. A few counts support this clone. After autologous stem cell transplantation all patients relapsed, and prior brentuximab vedotin exposure differed between cohorts. This table comes from immunoSEQ multiplex PCR, and its TCRdb copy is limited to in-frame clones, with some not included. This table has roughly 60,000 clones, 88% appearing once. The TCR was taken from a human donor with classical Hodgkin lymphoma. This specimen consisted of peripheral blood mononuclear cells (PBMCs), obtained before the second cycle of nivolumab.

Written as DNA, the CDR3 is TGCGCCAGCAGCTTGAGAGGTGCTAGCACAGATACGCAGTATTTT. This encodes CASSLRGASTDTQYF. The genes are TRBV5-1 and TRBJ2-3; D is unresolved. Germline V gene sequence: CDR1 SGHRS, CDR2 YFSETQ. This CDR3 comprises 15 residues. The V gene lost 1 base and the J gene lost 0 bases, with 9 bases spanning the gap.